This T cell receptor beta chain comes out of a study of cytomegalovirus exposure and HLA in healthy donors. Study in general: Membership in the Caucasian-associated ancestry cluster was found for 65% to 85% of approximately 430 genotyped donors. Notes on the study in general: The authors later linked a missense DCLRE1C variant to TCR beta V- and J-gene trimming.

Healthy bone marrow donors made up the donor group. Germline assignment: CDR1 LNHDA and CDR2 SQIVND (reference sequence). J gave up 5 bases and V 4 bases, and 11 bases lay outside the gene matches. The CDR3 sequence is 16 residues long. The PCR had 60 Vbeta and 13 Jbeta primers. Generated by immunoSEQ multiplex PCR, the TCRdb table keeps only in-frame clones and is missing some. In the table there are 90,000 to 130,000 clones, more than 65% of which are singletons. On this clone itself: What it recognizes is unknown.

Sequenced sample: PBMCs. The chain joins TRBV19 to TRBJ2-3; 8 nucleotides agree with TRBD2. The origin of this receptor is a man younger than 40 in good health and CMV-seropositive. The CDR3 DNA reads TGTGCCAGTAGTAAACCCGGACTAGCTGCCCTAGATACGCAGTATTTT. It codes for CASSKPGLAALDTQYF. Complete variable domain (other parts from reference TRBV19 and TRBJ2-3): DGGITQSPKYLFRKEGQNVTLSCEQNLNHDAMYWYRQDPGQGLRLIYYSQIVNDFQKGDIAEGYSVSREKKESFPLTVTSAQKNPTAFYLCASSKPGLAALDTQYFGPGTRLTVL.